Described below is a single T cell receptor (beta chain) sequence and its context. Its recognized antigen is unknown. No much larger clone is present one base from it, and per-base qualities are unavailable. RNA was extracted using the RNeasy kit, and roughly 0.5 to 1 ug of the RNA was reverse transcribed with random hexamers. TCR beta CDR3 regions were amplified with the immunoSEQ multiplex PCR assay covering 54 Vbeta and 13 Jbeta segments. PCR amplification bias was corrected using a synthetic template baseline for primer optimization and computational correction. For the original study's pipeline: Reads were annotated to V, D and J genes according to IMGT and were analyzed with immunoSEQ Analyzer, with only productive sequences retained. Clonality was computed as one minus Shannon entropy normalized by log2 of the number of productive unique sequences. For each patient and control, public and private clones were evaluated within the 100 most prevalent clones. Susac-specific clones were defined as absent from healthy and MS cohorts, around 980 published viral clones and other ImmuneACCESS disease sequences. TCRdb reanalyzed the raw reads on its own, using fastp at Q25 for trimming and MiXCR for clone calling, and kept in-frame beta chains. Every distinct CDR3 protein forms one entry, paired with its most common genes and DNA. The V and J calls and clone size are TCRdb's, not the authors'. In this sample the table shows approximately 79,000 distinct CDR3 sequences, approximately 95% of which occur a single time. The leading ten clones occupy around 0.45% of the sample.

CDR1 SEHNR and CDR2 FQNEAQ are derived from the germline V gene (reference sequence). The CDR3 sequence holds 14 residues, the cysteine and phenylalanine included. Only the CDR3 part of the read is kept: 42 bases, read in frame from the first base. V loses 3 bases of germline sequence and J loses 0 bases, and the interval between the two ends is 8 bases. Peripheral blood CD8+ and CD4+ T cells from healthy donors, Susac syndrome patients and multiple sclerosis patients were profiled using high-throughput TCR beta sequencing. Recently defined diagnostic criteria for definite or probable disease were met by the Susac syndrome patients. CD8+ TEMRA cells were enriched by FACS, while bulk CD8+ and CD4+ T cells were purified by magnetic negative isolation. Blood was collected in EDTA tubes and processed within 24 hours, with PBMCs isolated through density gradient centrifugation. PBMCs intended for TCR sequencing were frozen in liquid nitrogen and were later thawed in a 37 degrees C water bath. Purity of sorted or isolated CD4+, CD8+ and CD8+ TEMRA cells was at least 90%.

The data were taken from a study of CD8 T cells in Susac syndrome (dated by TCRdb to about 2019). For context, the study as a whole: Among the Susac syndrome patients who were sequenced, clinically active disease was present in about six and clinical remission was observed in eight or nine. Whether CD8+ T cell activation and differentiation in Susac syndrome was antigen driven was tested using repertoire sequencing. At the time of blood withdrawal, Susac syndrome patients were either therapy-naive, taking corticosteroids (with some also receiving IVIg), or on IVIg alone. The study compared CD8+ T cell repertoire clonality among 11 to 12 healthy donors, roughly 14 Susac syndrome patients and 15 or so multiple sclerosis patients. The paper's findings and limits, for the study overall: Sixteen Susac-specific public clones were identified in the total CD8+ repertoire, and several Susac-specific public clones were identified in the CD8+ TEMRA repertoire. The number of individuals in the TCR sequencing and HLA analysis was acknowledged as relatively small. Clonal expansion was seen in Susac syndrome CD8+ repertoires, peaking in CD8+ TEMRA cells and being greater in clinically active patients than in remitting ones.

This receptor was taken from a human donor with Susac syndrome. The sequence is built from TRBV7-9 and TRBJ1-1, with an unclear D gene assignment. Sequencing was carried out using CD8+ T cells from PBMCs. The CDR3 reads CASSFTELNTEAFF. The DNA sequence reads TGTGCCAGCAGCTTTACAGAGTTGAACACTGAAGCTTTCTTT.